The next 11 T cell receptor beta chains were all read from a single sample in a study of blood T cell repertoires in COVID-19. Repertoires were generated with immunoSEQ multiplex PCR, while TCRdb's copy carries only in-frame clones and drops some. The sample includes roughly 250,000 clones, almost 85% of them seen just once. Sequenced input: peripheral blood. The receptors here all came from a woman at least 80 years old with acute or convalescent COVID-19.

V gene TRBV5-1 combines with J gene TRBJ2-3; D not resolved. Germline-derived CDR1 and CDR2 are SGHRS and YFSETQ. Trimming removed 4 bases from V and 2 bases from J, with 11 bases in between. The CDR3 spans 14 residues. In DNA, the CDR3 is TGCGCCAGCAGCCTTGGGCCCTCCACAGATACGCAGTATTTT. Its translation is CASSLGPSTDTQYF.

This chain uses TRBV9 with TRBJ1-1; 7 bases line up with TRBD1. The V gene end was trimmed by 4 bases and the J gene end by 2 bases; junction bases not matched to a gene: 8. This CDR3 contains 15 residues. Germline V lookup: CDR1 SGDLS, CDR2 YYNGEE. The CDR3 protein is CASSLRSGGNTEAFF. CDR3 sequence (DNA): TGTGCCAGCAGCCTCAGATCAGGGGGAAACACTGAAGCTTTCTTT.

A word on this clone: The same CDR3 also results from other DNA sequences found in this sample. The CDR3, as DNA: TGTGCCAGTAGTATAGGGGGACAGGGCAATGAGCAGTTCTTC. It yields the protein CASSIGGQGNEQFF. The rearrangement links TRBV19 to TRBJ2-1; 9 bases are shared with TRBD1. CDR1 is LNHDA, CDR2 SQIVND, per germline (reference sequence). Trimming took 1 base from V and 6 from J; bases not matched to a gene: 1. This CDR3 has 14 amino acids.

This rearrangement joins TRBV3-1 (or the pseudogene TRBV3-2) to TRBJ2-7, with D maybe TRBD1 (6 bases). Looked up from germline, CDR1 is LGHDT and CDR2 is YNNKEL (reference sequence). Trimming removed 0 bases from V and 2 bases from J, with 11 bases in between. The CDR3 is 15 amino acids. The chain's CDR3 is CASSQDKGGAYEQYF. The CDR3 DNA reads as TGTGCCAGCAGCCAAGATAAAGGGGGAGCCTACGAGCAGTACTTC.

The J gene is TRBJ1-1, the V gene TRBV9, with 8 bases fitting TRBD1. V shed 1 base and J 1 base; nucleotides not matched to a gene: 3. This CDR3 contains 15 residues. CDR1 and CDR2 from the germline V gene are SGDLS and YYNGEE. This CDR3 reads CASSVSGGENTEAFF. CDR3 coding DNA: TGTGCCAGCAGCGTATCAGGGGGCGAGAACACTGAAGCTTTCTTT.

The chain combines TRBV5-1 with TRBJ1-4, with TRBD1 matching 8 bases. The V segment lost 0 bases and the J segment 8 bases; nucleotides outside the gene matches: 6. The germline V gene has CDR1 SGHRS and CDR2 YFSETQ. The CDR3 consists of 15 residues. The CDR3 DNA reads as TGCGCCAGCAGCTTGGGGGACAGGTATGCGGAAAAACTGTTTTTT. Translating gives CASSLGDRYAEKLFF. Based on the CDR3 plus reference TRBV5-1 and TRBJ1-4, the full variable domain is KAGVTQTPRYLIKTRGQQVTLSCSPISGHRSVSWYQQTPGQGLQFLFEYFSETQRNKGNFPGRFSGRQFSNSRSEMNVSTLELGDSALYLCASSLGDRYAEKLFFGSGTQLSVL.

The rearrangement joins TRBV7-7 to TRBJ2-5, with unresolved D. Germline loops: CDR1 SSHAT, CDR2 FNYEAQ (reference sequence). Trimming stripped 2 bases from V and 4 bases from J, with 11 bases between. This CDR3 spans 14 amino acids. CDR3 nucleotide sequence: TGTGCCAGCAGCTTAAGATTAGCAGCAGAGACCCAGTACTTC. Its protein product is CASSLRLAAETQYF.

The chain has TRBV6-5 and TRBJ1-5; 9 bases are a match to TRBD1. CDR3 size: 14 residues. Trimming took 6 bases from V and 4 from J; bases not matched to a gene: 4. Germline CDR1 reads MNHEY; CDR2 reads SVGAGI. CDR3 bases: TGTGCCAGCAGCATCGGGACAGGGAATCAGCCCCAGCATTTT. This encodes CASSIGTGNQPQHF.

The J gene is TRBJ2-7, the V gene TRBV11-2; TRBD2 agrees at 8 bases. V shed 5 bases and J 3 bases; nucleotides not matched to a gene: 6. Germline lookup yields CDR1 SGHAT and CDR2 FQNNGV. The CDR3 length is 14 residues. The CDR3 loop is CASSLSSGGYEQYF. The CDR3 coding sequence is TGTGCCAGCAGCCTTAGCAGCGGGGGCTACGAGCAGTACTTC.

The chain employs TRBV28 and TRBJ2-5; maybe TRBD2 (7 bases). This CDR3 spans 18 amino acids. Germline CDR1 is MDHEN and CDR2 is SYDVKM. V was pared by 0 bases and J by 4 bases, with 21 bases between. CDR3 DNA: TGTGCCAGCAGTTTATGGCCCGGGGGGCAGGGGCCCCCAGAGACCCAGTACTTC. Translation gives CASSLWPGGQGPPETQYF.

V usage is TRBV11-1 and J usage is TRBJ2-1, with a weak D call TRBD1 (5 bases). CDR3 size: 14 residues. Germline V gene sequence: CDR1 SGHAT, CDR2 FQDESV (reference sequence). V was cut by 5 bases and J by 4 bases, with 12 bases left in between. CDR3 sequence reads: CASSAQAAYNEQFF. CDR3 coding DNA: TGTGCCAGCAGCGCACAGGCTGCTTACAATGAGCAGTTCTTC. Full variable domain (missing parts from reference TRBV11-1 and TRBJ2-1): EAEVAQSPRYKITEKSQAVAFWCDPISGHATLYWYRQILGQGPELLVQFQDESVVDDSQLPKDRFSAERLKGVDSTLKIQPAELGDSAMYLCASSAQAAYNEQFFGPGTRLTVL.